What follows is one T cell receptor (beta chain) and its context. Its target is unknown. Clones were read by immunoSEQ multiplex PCR, and TCRdb kept only the in-frame ones, dropping some. The data show more than 100,000 clones, roughly 91% seen once. The sample comes from a study of T cell responses to AZD1222 COVID-19 vaccine. Study results and limitations: Of spike-specific TCRs, nearly half reportedly target regions left unmutated in variants. The donor group comprised mostly white British people and more females; the analysis possibly underestimated clonal diversity. Following two doses of AZD1222, Spike-specific TCR breadth and depth rose. Repertoires were obtained solely post-peak T cell response.

The V and J ends lost 1 base and 7 bases, in that order; junction bases with no gene match: 6. CDR1 and CDR2 from the germline V gene are GTSNPN and SVGIG (reference sequence). The CDR3 covers 14 residues. Sequencing used peripheral blood, obtained on day 0 of AZD1222 vaccination. This TCR was recovered from an adult in good health. V usage is TRBV30 and J usage is TRBJ1-5; the match to TRBD1 covers 8 bases. The CDR3 nucleotides are TGTGCCTGGAGTGCCGGACAGGGCAGCCAGCCCCAGCATTTT. Residues: CAWSAGQGSQPQHF. Drawing the rest from reference TRBV30 and TRBJ1-5, the complete variable domain is SQTIHQWPATLVQPVGSPLSLECTVEGTSNPNLYWYRQAAGRGLQLLFYSVGIGQISSEVPQNLSASRPQDRQFILSSKKLLLSDSGFYLCAWSAGQGSQPQHFGDGTRLSIL.